Presented here are 22 T cell receptor beta chains from one specimen sequenced in a study of blood T cell repertoires in COVID-19. Generated by immunoSEQ multiplex PCR, the TCRdb table keeps only in-frame clones and is missing some. The profile shows about 66,000 clones, more than 70% of them singletons. What was sequenced was peripheral blood. The source is a man aged 45-65 years with active COVID-19.

CDR3 in DNA: TGCGCCAGCAGCCAAGGAAGGTTGACAGTGAACACTGAAGCTTTCTTT. Encoded protein: CASSQGRLTVNTEAFF. The J gene is TRBJ1-1, the V gene TRBV4-1, with D perhaps matching TRBD1 (5 bases). CDR3 length equals 16 residues. V was clipped by 1 base and J by 0 bases, with 12 bases between them. The germline gives CDR1 MGHRA, CDR2 YSYEKL.

The chain links TRBV5-1 to TRBJ2-5; 9 nucleotides line up with TRBD2. The CDR3 runs 16 residues. Germline V gene data show CDR1 as SGHRS and CDR2 as YFSETQ. V lost 1 base, J lost 5 bases, and 9 bases stayed unmatched. The CDR3 sequence is CASSLLAGTSTETQYF. The DNA of the CDR3 is TGCGCCAGCAGCTTGTTGGCCGGGACTAGCACGGAGACCCAGTACTTC.

This chain links TRBV7-9 with TRBJ2-1, with D hard to call. Trimming left V 1 base short and J 8 bases short, with 6 bases between. The CDR3 runs to 12 residues. Germline CDR1 is SEHNR and CDR2 is FQNEAQ (reference sequence). The CDR3 spells CASSLVSDEQFF. The CDR3 coding sequence is TGTGCCAGCAGCTTAGTTTCGGATGAGCAGTTCTTC. Based on the CDR3 plus reference TRBV7-9 and TRBJ2-1, the full variable domain is DTGVSQNPRHKITKRGQNVTFRCDPISEHNRLYWYRQTLGQGPEFLTYFQNEAQLEKSRLLSDRFSAERPKGSFSTLEIQRTEQGDSAMYLCASSLVSDEQFFGPGTRLTVL.

The V and J genes are TRBV5-1 and TRBJ2-2; TRBD1 agrees at 7 bases. Germline V gene data show CDR1 as SGHRS and CDR2 as YFSETQ. This CDR3 is built from 14 residues. The trim removed 4 bases at V and 4 bases at J, leaving 4 bases unmatched. The CDR3 protein is CASSVGQTTGELFF. The CDR3, as DNA: TGCGCCAGCAGCGTGGGACAGACCACCGGGGAGCTGTTTTTT.

This chain links TRBV6-5 with TRBJ1-5, with D possibly TRBD1 on 6 matching bases. Per germline, CDR1 MNHEY and CDR2 SVGAGI. The V gene lost 4 bases and the J gene lost 7 bases, with 14 bases spanning the gap. CDR3 length equals 14 residues. The CDR3 bases are TGTGCCAGCAGTTCCAAGACAGGTCAGCAGCCCCAGCATTTT. Amino acid sequence: CASSSKTGQQPQHF.

This chain connects TRBV24-1 to TRBJ2-1; D unresolved. Trimming left V 4 bases short and J 7 bases short, with 16 bases between. The CDR3 has 15 residues. CDR1 KGHDR and CDR2 SFDVKD come from the germline V gene. The DNA of the CDR3 is TGTGCCACCAGTGACTCCCATACGAACGCGAATGAGCAGTTCTTC. Translating it yields CATSDSHTNANEQFF.

This clone was recorded once. This sequence joins TRBV4-1 and TRBJ2-3, with 8 bases lining up with TRBD2. Germline V CDR1 and CDR2: MGHRA, YSYEKL. CDR3 size: 16 residues. Trimming at V came to 4 bases and at J to 2 bases, leaving 8 bases not matched to a gene. Here the CDR3 reads CASSRPGTRATDTQYF. The CDR3 DNA sequence: TGCGCCAGCAGCCGACCCGGGACTAGGGCCACAGATACGCAGTATTTT.

This clone was observed a single time. The chain carries TRBV6-5 and TRBJ2-2, with D maybe TRBD2 (7 bases). CDR1 is MNHEY, CDR2 SVGAGI, per germline. The CDR3 extends over 13 amino acids. This CDR3 is CASQPGGVGELFF. CDR3 in DNA: TGTGCTAGCCAACCGGGGGGCGTCGGGGAGCTGTTTTTT.

The table lists this clone with a few counts. This chain joins TRBV2 and TRBJ2-7; TRBD2 might be the D (6 bases). The CDR3 has 13 residues. V was shortened by 2 bases and J by 4 bases, with 9 bases between the two germline ends. Germline CDR1 and CDR2: SNHLY and FYNNEI. CDR3 sequence: CASSELASYEQYF. In nucleotides, the CDR3 is TGTGCCAGCAGTGAACTAGCGAGTTACGAGCAGTACTTC.

The rearrangement uses TRBV24-1 and TRBJ1-1; 7 nucleotides agree with TRBD1. The CDR3 extends over 15 amino acids. Germline-derived CDR1 and CDR2 are KGHDR and SFDVKD. After removal of 7 bases from V and 1 base from J, the junction contained 8 bases not matched to a gene. The CDR3 nucleotides are TGTGCCACCAGAGCTGGACAGGCGGGGAACACTGAAGCTTTCTTT. Its protein product is CATRAGQAGNTEAFF.

In the case of this clone: The junction departs from germline at one end; a sequencing error may be responsible. This CDR3 reads CASSIAGKQGAGGYTF. CDR3 DNA: TGTGCCAGCAGCATAGCGGGAAAACAGGGGGCAGGTGGCTACACCTTC. The chain uses TRBV7-9 and TRBJ1-2; the match to TRBD1 covers 9 bases. Germline values: CDR1 SEHNR, CDR2 FQNEAQ (reference sequence). CDR3 length equals 16 residues. Looking up the rest from reference TRBV7-9 and TRBJ1-2 gives the full variable domain: DTGVSQNPRHKITKRGQNVTFRCDPISEHNRLYWYRQTLGQGPEFLTYFQNEAQLEKSRLLSDRFSAERPKGSFSTLEIQRTEQGDSAMYLCASSIAGKQGAGGYTFGSGTRLTVV.

The chain couples TRBV7-9 to TRBJ2-7, with a weak D call TRBD1 (8 bases). Germline V gives CDR1 SEHNR, CDR2 FQNEAQ (reference sequence). The CDR3 is made up of 16 amino acids. Trimming removed 5 bases from V and 0 bases from J, with 17 bases in between. In DNA form, the CDR3 reads TGTGCCAGCAGCATACAGGGGGGGTATAGCTCCTACGAGCAGTACTTC. It yields the protein CASSIQGGYSSYEQYF.

The chain uses TRBV5-1 and TRBJ2-1; TRBD2 matches at 12 bases. Trimming removed 3 bases from V and 4 bases from J; junction bases left unmatched: 11. Germline CDR1 reads SGHRS; CDR2 reads YFSETQ. CDR3 length equals 18 residues. The CDR3 loop is CASSSTGLAGSHYNEQFF. The CDR3, as DNA: TGCGCCAGCAGCTCAACCGGACTAGCGGGGAGCCATTACAATGAGCAGTTCTTC.

The chain combines TRBV27 with TRBJ2-6; 10 bases match TRBD2. V was clipped by 2 bases and J by 2 bases; unmatched bases: 12. The V gene's germline CDR1 is MNHEY and CDR2 SMNVEV (reference sequence). The CDR3 covers 20 residues. CDR3 in amino acids: CASSLRPPSGGLTGANVLTF. The CDR3 coding sequence is TGTGCCAGCAGTTTACGCCCCCCTAGCGGGGGTTTAACTGGGGCCAACGTCCTGACTTTC.

The chain links TRBV5-6 to TRBJ1-2; D is possibly TRBD1 (5 bases). This CDR3 comprises 17 residues. Germline CDR1 and CDR2: SGHDT and YYEEEE. The V gene lost 0 bases and the J gene lost 3 bases, with 18 bases spanning the gap. The CDR3 coding sequence is TGTGCCAGCAGCTTGGGCTTCATCTCCGACAGTTACTATGGCTACACCTTC. Its protein is CASSLGFISDSYYGYTF.

The chain joins TRBV30 to TRBJ1-2; D gene uncertain. Trimming removed 2 bases at V and 7 bases at J, with 8 bases between. This CDR3 region has 11 residues. Germline V gene lookup returns CDR1 GTSNPN and CDR2 SVGIG (reference sequence). The CDR3 DNA reads as TGTGCCTGGAGTTCCATGGCTGGCTACACCTTC. Translated, it gives CAWSSMAGYTF.

The chain employs TRBV6-5 and TRBJ2-4; D gene unclear. Per germline, CDR1 MNHEY and CDR2 SVGAGI. The V end lost 4 bases, the J end lost 14 bases, and 12 bases lay between the germline ends. This CDR3 region has 11 residues. This CDR3 reads CASSSLNLEYF. CDR3 bases: TGTGCCAGCAGTTCGCTTAATTTAGAGTACTTC.

V gene TRBV6-5 combines with J gene TRBJ1-1, with D unresolved. The germline V gene has CDR1 MNHEY and CDR2 SVGAGI. CDR3 length equals 12 residues. Trimming stripped 5 bases from V and 4 bases from J, with 8 bases between. The CDR3 DNA reads TGTGCCAGCAGTAGCGTGGGCACTGAAGCTTTCTTT. It is translated as CASSSVGTEAFF.

This chain uses TRBV5-1 with TRBJ2-1; D gene unclear. The V end lost 0 bases, the J end lost 2 bases, and 6 bases lay between the germline ends. The CDR3 covers 14 residues. CDR1 and CDR2 (germline): SGHRS, YFSETQ. This chain's CDR3 is CASSLVDTYNEQFF. For the CDR3, the DNA is TGCGCCAGCAGCTTGGTCGACACCTACAATGAGCAGTTCTTC.

The V call is TRBV3-1 (or the pseudogene TRBV3-2), the J call TRBJ2-2; no reliable D call. Germline V lookup: CDR1 LGHDT, CDR2 YNNKEL (reference sequence). The germline V and J ends were trimmed by 7 bases and 0 bases, with 9 bases remaining between them. The CDR3 extends over 14 amino acids. CDR3 sequence reads: CASTRQSNTGELFF. For the CDR3, the DNA is TGTGCCAGCACCAGGCAGTCGAACACCGGGGAGCTGTTTTTT.

V and J are TRBV5-6 and TRBJ1-5; 9 positions agree with TRBD1. There are 17 residues in the CDR3. Germline V gives CDR1 SGHDT, CDR2 YYEEEE. V lost 4 bases and J lost 0; bases outside the gene matches: 8. The CDR3 protein is CASSQQGADYSNQPQHF. CDR3 in DNA: TGTGCCAGCAGCCAACAGGGGGCTGATTATAGCAATCAGCCCCAGCATTTT.

The chain combines TRBV19 with TRBJ1-5, with 8 bases fitting TRBD1. CDR1 and CDR2 (germline): LNHDA, SQIVND (reference sequence). This CDR3 is built from 14 residues. The V gene end was trimmed by 1 base and the J gene end by 7 bases; junction bases not matched to a gene: 3. CDR3 in amino acids: CASSIADRDQPQHF. DNA of the CDR3: TGTGCCAGTAGTATAGCGGACAGGGACCAGCCCCAGCATTTT.